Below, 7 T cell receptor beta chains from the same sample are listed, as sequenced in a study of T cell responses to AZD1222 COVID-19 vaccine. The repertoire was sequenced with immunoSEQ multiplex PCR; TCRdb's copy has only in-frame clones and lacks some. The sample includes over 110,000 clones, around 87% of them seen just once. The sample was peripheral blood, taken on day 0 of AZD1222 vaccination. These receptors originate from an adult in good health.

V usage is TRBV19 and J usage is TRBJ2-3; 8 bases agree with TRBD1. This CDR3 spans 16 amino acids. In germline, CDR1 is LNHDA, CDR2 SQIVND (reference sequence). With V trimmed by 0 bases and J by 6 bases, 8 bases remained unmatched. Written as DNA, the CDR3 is TGTGCCAGTAGTATAGAGAGACAGGGGATGCTTGATACGCAGTATTTT. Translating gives CASSIERQGMLDTQYF.

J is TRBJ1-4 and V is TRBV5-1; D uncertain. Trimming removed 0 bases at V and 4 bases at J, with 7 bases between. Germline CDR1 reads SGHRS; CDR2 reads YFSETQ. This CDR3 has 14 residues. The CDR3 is CASSLDSVNEKLFF. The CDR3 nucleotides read TGCGCCAGCAGCTTGGATTCAGTTAATGAAAAACTGTTTTTT.

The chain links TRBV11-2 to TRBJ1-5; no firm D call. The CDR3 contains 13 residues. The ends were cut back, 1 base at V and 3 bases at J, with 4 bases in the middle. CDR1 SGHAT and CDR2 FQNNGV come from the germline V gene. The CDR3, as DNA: TGTGCCAGCAGCTTAGGACTCAATCAGCCCCAGCATTTT. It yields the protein CASSLGLNQPQHF.

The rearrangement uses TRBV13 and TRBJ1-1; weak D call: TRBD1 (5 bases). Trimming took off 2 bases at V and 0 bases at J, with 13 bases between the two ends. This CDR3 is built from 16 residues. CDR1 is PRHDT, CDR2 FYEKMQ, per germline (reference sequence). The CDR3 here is CASSLNPTALNTEAFF. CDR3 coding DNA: TGTGCCAGCAGCTTAAACCCGACAGCCCTGAACACTGAAGCTTTCTTT.

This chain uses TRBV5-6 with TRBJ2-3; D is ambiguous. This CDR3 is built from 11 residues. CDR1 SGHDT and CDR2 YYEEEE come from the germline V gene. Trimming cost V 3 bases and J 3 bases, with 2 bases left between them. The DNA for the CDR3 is TGTGCCAGCAGCTCGACAGATACGCAGTATTTT. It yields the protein CASSSTDTQYF.

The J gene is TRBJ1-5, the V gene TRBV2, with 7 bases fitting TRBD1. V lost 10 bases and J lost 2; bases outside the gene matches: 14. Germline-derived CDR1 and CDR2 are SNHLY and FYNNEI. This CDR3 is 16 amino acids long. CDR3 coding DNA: TGTGCCACCGGAGGACAGGTTGTATTAGGCAATCAGCCCCAGCATTTT. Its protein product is CATGGQVVLGNQPQHF.

The CDR3 region has the DNA TGTGCCAGCAGTTTATATTCGGAATACGAGCAGTACTTC. Its protein is CASSLYSEYEQYF. This rearrangement joins TRBV27 to TRBJ2-7; D uncertain. CDR1 is MNHEY and CDR2 is SMNVEV in the germline V gene (reference sequence). The CDR3 consists of 13 residues. Trimming stripped 1 base from V and 4 bases from J, with 8 bases between.